This entry lists 32 T cell receptor beta chains sequenced from one sample in a study of cytomegalovirus exposure and HLA in healthy donors. Researchers ran the PCR with 60 Vbeta and 13 Jbeta primers. Produced via immunoSEQ multiplex PCR; TCRdb's table is partial and in-frame only. The table includes a few hundred thousand clones, roughly 80% detected once. What was sequenced was PBMCs. The receptor source for this set is a young man in good health and CMV-seronegative.

The chain employs TRBV7-9 and TRBJ2-5, with 11 bases aligning to TRBD1. V dropped 5 bases and J dropped 5; count of bases not matched to a gene: 1. Germline assignment: CDR1 SEHNR and CDR2 FQNEAQ (reference sequence). The CDR3 spans 13 residues. CDR3 DNA sequence: TGTGCCAGCAGCCGGACAGGGGGCGAGACCCAGTACTTC. Translating it yields CASSRTGGETQYF.

V gene TRBV11-2 combines with J gene TRBJ1-1; a possible D gene is TRBD1 (6 bases). V dropped 4 bases and J dropped 5 bases, with 14 bases sitting between them. CDR1 SGHAT and CDR2 FQNNGV come from the germline V gene. The CDR3 runs to 14 residues. In nucleotides, the CDR3 is TGTGCCAGCAGCTCCTACAGGGACCATACTGAAGCTTTCTTT. Protein sequence: CASSSYRDHTEAFF.

This clone occurred a few times. The rearrangement uses TRBV29-1 and TRBJ2-7, with 11 bases matching TRBD2. CDR1 and CDR2 from the germline V gene are SQVTM and ANQGSEA. The V segment lost 5 bases and the J segment 0 bases; nucleotides outside the gene matches: 6. The CDR3 is made up of 15 amino acids. CDR3 region: CSVTGTSGSSYEQYF. CDR3 nucleotide sequence: TGCAGCGTTACCGGGACTAGCGGTAGCTCCTACGAGCAGTACTTC.

This sequence joins TRBV5-1 and TRBJ2-7; TRBD2 might be the D (7 bases). CDR3 length equals 15 residues. The germline gives CDR1 SGHRS, CDR2 YFSETQ. V was pared by 4 bases and J by 4 bases, with 18 bases between. CDR3 bases: TGCGCCAGCAGCCAAGATAGGGGGGGGACGTACGAGCAGTACTTC. Translating gives CASSQDRGGTYEQYF.

This chain uses TRBV5-1 with TRBJ2-3, with D perhaps matching TRBD2 (5 bases). Per germline, CDR1 SGHRS and CDR2 YFSETQ. The CDR3 is 11 amino acids. V lost 6 bases, J lost 4 bases, and 6 bases lay in between. CDR3 DNA sequence: TGCGCCAGCACGGAGGCAGATACGCAGTATTTT. It is translated as CASTEADTQYF.

V and J are TRBV2 and TRBJ1-6; TRBD1 matches at 8 bases. The CDR3 spans 15 residues. CDR1 is SNHLY, CDR2 FYNNEI, per germline. V lost 7 bases to trimming and J lost 8 bases; unmatched junction nucleotides: 10. CDR3 sequence: CASIQGGGVHSPLHF. For the CDR3, the DNA is TGTGCCAGCATACAGGGGGGAGGCGTTCATTCACCCCTCCACTTT.

V gene TRBV9 combines with J gene TRBJ1-1; TRBD1 is a possible D gene (6 bases). The CDR3 contains 14 residues. Trimming cost V 3 bases and J 5 bases, with 14 bases left between them. From germline, CDR1 is SGDLS and CDR2 YYNGEE. The CDR3, as DNA: TGTGCCAGCAGCGAGGGGGGGGGAGGGACTGAAGCTTTCTTT. Translation gives CASSEGGGGTEAFF.

J is TRBJ2-1 and V is TRBV18, with TRBD2 identical over 8 bases. V lost 6 bases and J lost 7; bases outside the gene matches: 14. In germline, CDR1 is KGHSH, CDR2 LQKENI. This CDR3 has 16 residues. Here the CDR3 reads CASSPNQPGGPNEQFF. Written as DNA, the CDR3 is TGTGCCAGCTCTCCAAACCAGCCGGGGGGGCCTAATGAGCAGTTCTTC.

This clone has only a few counts. The chain links TRBV5-5 to TRBJ1-2, with 10 bases matching TRBD1. V was clipped by 0 bases and J by 2 bases; unmatched bases: 1. This CDR3 has 15 amino acids. In germline, CDR1 is SGHKS, CDR2 YYEKEE (reference sequence). The CDR3 DNA reads TGTGCCAGCAGCTTGGGGGGACAGGGGAACTATGGCTACACCTTC. This sequence encodes CASSLGGQGNYGYTF.

V is TRBV4-1 and J is TRBJ1-1; D unclear. Germline V lookup: CDR1 MGHRA, CDR2 YSYEKL. CDR3 length: 17 residues. V was pared by 0 bases and J by 1 base, with 15 bases between. CDR3 sequence (DNA): TGCGCCAGCAGCCAAGAGCCCACGCGGGGAGGGAACACTGAAGCTTTCTTT. Its translation: CASSQEPTRGGNTEAFF.

The V and J genes are TRBV7-2 and TRBJ2-2; no firm D call. The germline CDR1 and CDR2 sequences are SGHTA and FQGNSA. V was pared by 1 base and J by 7 bases, with 4 bases between. CDR3 size: 12 residues. DNA for the CDR3: TGTGCCAGCAGCTTAGATCTCGGGGAGCTGTTTTTT. Translated: CASSLDLGELFF.

The rearrangement joins TRBV28 to TRBJ2-3; D gene unclear. Germline V lookup: CDR1 MDHEN, CDR2 SYDVKM. The ends were cut back, 2 bases at V and 3 bases at J, with 6 bases in the middle. The CDR3 totals 13 residues. As DNA, the CDR3 is TGTGCCAGCAGTTTAATAGTAACAGATACGCAGTATTTT. Amino acid sequence: CASSLIVTDTQYF.

The chain uses TRBV10-2 and TRBJ2-3; 11 bases match TRBD2. With 3 bases clipped from V and 6 bases from J, the junction kept 11 bases outside the gene matches. Germline CDR1 and CDR2: WSHSY and SAAADI. This CDR3 is built from 17 residues. CDR3 coding DNA: TGCGCCAGCAGTGATGCGAGGGCTAGCGGGGGGAGGGATACGCAGTATTTT. Amino acids: CASSDARASGGRDTQYF.

Of note for this clone: Additional DNA sequences in this sample encode the identical CDR3. This chain connects TRBV5-4 to TRBJ1-1; D not certain. Trimming took off 0 bases at V and 1 base at J, with 7 bases between the two ends. This CDR3 comprises 14 residues. CDR1 and CDR2 (germline): SGHNT, YYREEE (reference sequence). The CDR3 here is CASSLGRGNTEAFF. Written as DNA, the CDR3 is TGTGCCAGCAGCTTGGGACGGGGGAACACTGAAGCTTTCTTT.

The rearrangement uses TRBV6-1 and TRBJ1-5; D possibly corresponds to TRBD1 (5 bases). V was cut by 5 bases and J by 5 bases, with 16 bases left in between. Per the germline V gene, CDR1 is MNHNS and CDR2 is SASEGT. The CDR3 has 15 amino acids. CDR3 nucleotides: TGTGCCAGCAGTCCCCTCCCCTCGGGGGATCAGCCCCAGCATTTT. Translating it yields CASSPLPSGDQPQHF.

The rearrangement joins TRBV27 to TRBJ2-1; 8 nucleotides match TRBD2. The CDR3 length is 14 residues. J was trimmed by 7 bases and V by 6 bases; bases with no gene match: 8. Germline V gene data show CDR1 as MNHEY and CDR2 as SMNVEV (reference sequence). The CDR3 DNA follows: TGTGCCAGCAGAGACGGGGGGGTATTGAATGAGCAGTTCTTC. Translated: CASRDGGVLNEQFF.

The V and J genes are TRBV6-1 and TRBJ2-4, with D unresolved. CDR3 length: 15 amino acids. Trimming cost V 6 bases and J 0 bases, with 12 bases left between them. Germline loops: CDR1 MNHNS, CDR2 SASEGT. CDR3 protein: CASRPLSLAKNIQYF. The CDR3 nucleotides are TGTGCCAGCAGACCCCTGAGCCTAGCCAAAAACATTCAGTACTTC.

The chain combines TRBV5-1 with TRBJ2-1; D might be TRBD2 (5 bases). Trimming took 4 bases from V and 7 from J, leaving 18 bases between them. Germline CDR1 and CDR2: SGHRS and YFSETQ. This CDR3 is 15 amino acids long. CDR3 sequence (DNA): TGCGCCAGCAGCCTTACTAGTGGTAGTAGTAATGAGCAGTTCTTC. Encoded protein: CASSLTSGSSNEQFF.

This chain links TRBV4-1 with TRBJ2-3, with 10 bases identical to TRBD2. The V gene end was trimmed by 3 bases and the J gene end by 5 bases; junction bases not matched to a gene: 11. CDR3 length: 17 residues. Per the germline V gene, CDR1 is MGHRA and CDR2 is YSYEKL. The CDR3 is CASSQPPGLANGDTQYF. CDR3 DNA: TGCGCCAGCAGCCAGCCCCCGGGACTAGCGAATGGAGATACGCAGTATTTT.

This chain uses TRBV18 with TRBJ1-1; D unresolved. This CDR3 contains 13 residues. Germline V CDR1 and CDR2: KGHSH, LQKENI. V lost 3 bases and J 5 bases, leaving 10 bases between the germline ends. The CDR3 loop reads CASSPVTGTEAFF. The CDR3 DNA is TGTGCCAGCTCACCGGTGACGGGGACTGAAGCTTTCTTT.

The rearrangement joins TRBV7-5 to TRBJ2-3; TRBD1, as called in the table, went unchecked against the DNA. TRBV7-5 is a pseudogene. This CDR3 region has 15 residues. DNA for the CDR3: TGTGCCAGAAGCTTTATGACAACTAGCACAGATACGCAGTATTTT. Encoded protein: CARSFMTTSTDTQYF.

The chain combines TRBV21-1 with TRBJ1-5. TRBV21-1 is a recognized pseudogene. The CDR3 spans 15 residues. CDR3 nucleotides: TGTGCCAGCAGCAAAGCGCTACGGGTCGATCAGCCCCAGCATTTT. Protein product: CASSKALRVDQPQHF.

This rearrangement joins TRBV7-2 to TRBJ1-1, with D possibly TRBD1 on 5 matching bases. Trimming removed 2 bases at V and 2 bases at J, with 18 bases between. Germline CDR1 reads SGHTA; CDR2 reads FQGNSA. There are 17 residues in the CDR3. The CDR3: CASSLLWEGPINTEAFF. CDR3 nucleotide sequence: TGTGCCAGCAGCTTACTATGGGAGGGACCGATAAACACTGAAGCTTTCTTT.

This chain uses TRBV27 with TRBJ2-1, with D hard to call. Germline V gene data show CDR1 as MNHEY and CDR2 as SMNVEV (reference sequence). V was pared by 3 bases and J by 6 bases, with 9 bases between. The CDR3 is 13 amino acids. The CDR3 loop reads CASSLGTANEQFF. DNA for the CDR3: TGTGCCAGCAGTTTGGGTACAGCCAATGAGCAGTTCTTC.

V gene TRBV9 combines with J gene TRBJ2-3; 7 bases align to TRBD1. The CDR3 consists of 15 residues. V lost 3 bases and J lost 1; bases outside the gene matches: 5. CDR1 and CDR2 from the germline V gene are SGDLS and YYNGEE. This chain's CDR3 is CASSGGGRGTDTQYF. CDR3 bases: TGTGCCAGCAGCGGAGGGGGCCGGGGCACAGATACGCAGTATTTT.

The CDR3 sequence is CASSQSRLAPNEQFF. The CDR3 DNA reads as TGTGCCAGCAGCCAAAGTAGACTAGCCCCGAATGAGCAGTTCTTC. V is TRBV4-2 and J is TRBJ2-1, with TRBD2 identical over 7 bases. The V gene end was trimmed by 2 bases and the J gene end by 7 bases; junction bases not matched to a gene: 8. Germline V gene sequence: CDR1 LGHNA, CDR2 YNFKEQ. The CDR3 consists of 15 residues.

This sequence joins TRBV5-8 and TRBJ1-5, with TRBD1 matching 8 bases. The CDR3 is 17 residues long. V lost 4 bases, J lost 4 bases, and 13 bases stayed unmatched. Germline V gene sequence: CDR1 SGHTS, CDR2 YDEGEE. The CDR3 DNA follows: TGTGCCAGCAGCCCCCGACCGGACAGGGAAAAGAATCAGCCCCAGCATTTT. It yields the protein CASSPRPDREKNQPQHF. The full variable domain, completed using reference TRBV5-8 and TRBJ1-5, is EAGVTQSPTHLIKTRGQQATLRCSPISGHTSVYWYQQALGLGLQFLLWYDEGEERNRGNFPPRFSGRQFPNYSSELNVNALELEDSALYLCASSPRPDREKNQPQHFGDGTRLSIL.

This clone turned up a few times. The chain recombines TRBV28 with TRBJ2-7; D remains unclear. The CDR3 runs 12 residues. V lost 1 base, J lost 4 bases, and 5 bases lay in between. Per germline, CDR1 MDHEN and CDR2 SYDVKM. CDR3 protein: CASSLSHYEQYF. The DNA for the CDR3 is TGTGCCAGCAGTTTATCCCATTACGAGCAGTACTTC. Drawing the rest from reference TRBV28 and TRBJ2-7, the complete variable domain is DVKVTQSSRYLVKRTGEKVFLECVQDMDHENMFWYRQDPGLGLRLIYFSYDVKMKEKGDIPEGYSVSREKKERFSLILESASTNQTSMYLCASSLSHYEQYFGPGTRLTVT.

This clone was detected a few times. The V gene is TRBV21-1, the J gene TRBJ1-1; TRBD1, the table's D call, was not compared with the DNA. TRBV21-1 is reported as a pseudogene. The CDR3 has 13 residues. The CDR3 loop is CASNAGSDTEAFF. CDR3 DNA: TGTGCCAGCAACGCAGGGTCTGACACTGAAGCTTTCTTT.

The chain combines TRBV19 with TRBJ1-4, with 8 bases that match TRBD1. V gave up 7 bases and J gave up 0 bases; unmatched junction bases: 7. CDR1 is LNHDA and CDR2 is SQIVND in the germline V gene (reference sequence). The CDR3 is 16 amino acids. The CDR3 loop is CASKDRAGATNEKLFF. Written as DNA, the CDR3 is TGTGCCAGTAAGGACAGGGCGGGAGCAACTAATGAAAAACTGTTTTTT.

The CDR3 sequence is CASSGTGGSTDTQYF. CDR3 coding DNA: TGCGCCAGCAGCGGGACAGGGGGGAGCACAGATACGCAGTATTTT. This chain joins TRBV5-1 and TRBJ2-3, with TRBD1 identical over 11 bases. The CDR3 sequence is 15 residues long. The V segment lost 4 bases and the J segment 0 bases; nucleotides outside the gene matches: 1. CDR1 and CDR2 (germline): SGHRS, YFSETQ.

V and J are TRBV7-9 and TRBJ2-1; maybe TRBD2 (5 bases). The V gene lost 1 base and the J gene lost 15 bases, with 16 bases spanning the gap. CDR1 and CDR2 from the germline V gene are SEHNR and FQNEAQ (reference sequence). CDR3 length: 13 residues. The CDR3 DNA follows: TGTGCCAGCAGCTTAGAAGTCACTAGAGCCGCGTTCTTC. This gives the protein CASSLEVTRAAFF. Full variable domain (missing parts from reference TRBV7-9 and TRBJ2-1): DTGVSQNPRHKITKRGQNVTFRCDPISEHNRLYWYRQTLGQGPEFLTYFQNEAQLEKSRLLSDRFSAERPKGSFSTLEIQRTEQGDSAMYLCASSLEVTRAAFFGPGTRLTVL.